This is a list of T cell receptor beta chains from one sample in a study of PD-1 blockade in classical Hodgkin lymphoma. Produced via immunoSEQ multiplex PCR; TCRdb's table is partial and in-frame only. The data contain about 98,000 clones, around 90% of them singletons. The sequencing used peripheral blood mononuclear cells (PBMCs), collected at baseline. The receptors were gathered from a human donor with classical Hodgkin lymphoma. The CDR3 runs from the conserved cysteine through the conserved F or W. D genes are given only for firm matches. Clone size is shown for a subset of rows, as once, few, many or a class of expanded clone.

TRBV5-3,TRBJ2-3,TRBD1,-,CARSSSAGQGFGTQYF,TGTGCCAGAAGCTCAAGTGCAGGACAGGGTTTCGGTACGCAGTATTTT
TRBV2,TRBJ1-1,-,-,CASRATILTEAFF,TGTGCCAGCAGGGCGACCATATTAACTGAAGCTTTCTTT
TRBV15,TRBJ2-7,TRBD2,-,CATRPSGSYEQYF,TGTGCCACCAGGCCTAGCGGATCCTACGAGCAGTACTTC
TRBV14,TRBJ2-7,-,-,CASSQDHRGPASYEQYF,TGTGCCAGCAGCCAAGACCACCGGGGTCCGGCCTCCTACGAGCAGTACTTC
TRBV28,TRBJ2-7,-,-,CASVTGVSYEQYF,TGTGCCAGCGTGACGGGAGTATCGTACGAGCAGTACTTC
TRBV7-9,TRBJ1-5,-,-,CASSSGPGGNNQPQHF,TGTGCCAGCAGCTCCGGGCCTGGGGGGAACAATCAGCCCCAGCATTTT
TRBV18,TRBJ1-3,-,-,CASSPTGQTLGGGNTIYF,TGTGCCAGCTCACCAACCGGACAGACCCTCGGGGGAGGAAACACCATATATTTT
TRBV7-7,TRBJ2-7,-,-,CASSLRRSAEQYF,TGTGCCAGCAGCCTCCGTCGGTCGGCCGAGCAGTACTTC
TRBV30,TRBJ2-7,TRBD2,-,CAWSGSRTSGYSYEQYF,TGTGCCTGGAGTGGCTCCAGGACTAGCGGCTACTCCTACGAGCAGTACTTC
TRBV18,TRBJ2-2,-,-,CASSPGGWNTGELFF,TGTGCCAGCTCACCGGGCGGCTGGAACACCGGGGAGCTGTTTTTT
TRBV4-1,TRBJ1-1,-,few,CASSQVDIGFMNTEAFF,TGCGCCAGCAGCCAAGTAGATATAGGTTTTATGAACACTGAAGCTTTCTTT
TRBV2,TRBJ1-1,-,-,CASRFELNTEAFF,TGTGCCAGCAGATTCGAGTTGAACACTGAAGCTTTCTTT
TRBV28,TRBJ2-3,TRBD1,-,CASSPQTGGTDTQYF,TGTGCCAGCAGTCCACAGACAGGGGGCACAGATACGCAGTATTTT
TRBV7-2,TRBJ2-3,-,-,CASSFKDRLDTQYF,TGTGCCAGCAGCTTCAAGGACCGACTCGATACGCAGTATTTT
TRBV10-1,TRBJ1-4,-,-,CASSERGSNEKLFF,TGCGCCAGCAGTGAGAGAGGAAGTAATGAAAAACTGTTTTTT
TRBV5-1,TRBJ1-5,-,-,CASSLGGSYSNQPQHF,TGCGCCAGCAGCTTGGGTGGCAGCTATAGCAATCAGCCCCAGCATTTT
TRBV6-1,TRBJ1-5,-,-,CASKGNGYQPQHF,TGTGCCAGCAAGGGGAACGGTTATCAGCCCCAGCATTTT
TRBV7-2,TRBJ1-1,-,-,CASSLAGGAGAFF,TGTGCCAGCAGCTTAGCCGGAGGGGCTGGGGCTTTCTTT
TRBV7-9,TRBJ1-2,TRBD1,-,CASSLVRGPNYGYTF,TGTGCCAGCAGCTTAGTCAGGGGGCCCAACTATGGCTACACCTTC
TRBV9,TRBJ2-3,-,-,CASSGPSADTQYF,TGTGCCAGCAGCGGACCTAGCGCAGATACGCAGTATTTT
TRBV9,TRBJ2-1,-,-,CASTPGSGVNEQFF,TGTGCCAGCACCCCAGGATCAGGGGTCAATGAGCAGTTCTTC
TRBV28,TRBJ1-2,TRBD1,-,CASRVQGARGYTF,TGTGCCAGCAGAGTACAGGGGGCCAGGGGCTACACCTTC
TRBV4-1,TRBJ2-7,-,-,CASSPEPSFSYEQYF,TGCGCCAGCAGCCCGGAGCCGAGTTTCTCCTACGAGCAGTACTTC
TRBV27,TRBJ2-3,TRBD2,-,CASSQTSGIDTDTQYF,TGTGCCAGCAGTCAGACTAGCGGGATTGACACAGATACGCAGTATTTT
TRBV5-1,TRBJ1-5,TRBD1,-,CASSLDGTVNQPQHF,TGCGCCAGCAGCTTGGATGGGACAGTCAATCAGCCCCAGCATTTT
TRBV28,TRBJ1-3,TRBD1,-,CASTTGGMNTIYF,TGTGCCAGCACCACAGGGGGAATGAACACCATATATTTT
TRBV5-4,TRBJ2-2,TRBD2,-,CASSLKLAGDTGELFF,TGTGCCAGCAGCTTGAAACTAGCGGGGGACACCGGGGAGCTGTTTTTT
TRBV10-3,TRBJ1-4,-,-,CAIKGLRKEKLFF,TGTGCCATCAAAGGGCTCAGAAAGGAAAAACTGTTTTTT
TRBV29-1,TRBJ2-7,TRBD1,-,CSVEGTEVYEQYF,TGCAGCGTCGAAGGGACAGAGGTGTACGAGCAGTACTTC
TRBV4-1,TRBJ1-5,TRBD1,-,CASSYNGQGGPQPQHF,TGCGCCAGCAGCTATAATGGACAGGGCGGACCCCAGCCCCAGCATTTT
TRBV5-1,TRBJ2-5,-,-,CASSLGSGFGQETQYF,TGCGCCAGCAGCTTGGGGTCAGGGTTTGGACAAGAGACCCAGTACTTC
TRBV5-8,TRBJ2-2,TRBD1,-,CASRRTGGALGDTGELFF,TGTGCCAGCAGACGGACAGGGGGCGCCCTGGGAGACACCGGGGAGCTGTTTTTT
TRBV28,TRBJ1-1,-,once,CASSFPRLREAFF,TGTGCCAGCAGTTTTCCGCGGCTAAGAGAAGCTTTCTTT
TRBV28,TRBJ2-1,TRBD1,-,CASSLPGPGGRDDEQFF,TGTGCCAGCAGTTTGCCCGGGCCAGGGGGAAGGGACGATGAGCAGTTCTTC
TRBV2,TRBJ2-2,TRBD1,-,CASRLGQANTGELFF,TGTGCCAGCAGATTGGGACAGGCGAACACCGGGGAGCTGTTTTTT
TRBV7-9,TRBJ2-5,-,few,CASSKELLQETQYF,TGTGCCAGCAGCAAAGAACTCCTCCAAGAGACCCAGTACTTC
TRBV9,TRBJ1-2,-,-,CASSPFLARDRGYTF,TGTGCCAGCAGCCCCTTTTTGGCCAGGGACCGCGGCTACACCTTC
TRBV7-2,TRBJ2-7,-,-,CASSLYGSGSSYEQYF,TGTGCCAGCAGCTTATACGGGTCCGGGAGCTCTTACGAGCAGTACTTC
TRBV19,TRBJ2-5,-,-,CASSITFETTWGTQYF,TGTGCCAGTAGTATAACGTTTGAGACCACCTGGGGGACCCAGTACTTC
TRBV5-4,TRBJ2-5,-,once,CASSSPRSQETQYF,TGTGCCAGCAGCTCCCCTCGCAGCCAAGAGACCCAGTACTTC
TRBV27,TRBJ2-4,-,-,CASTYGRIQYF,TGTGCCAGCACCTATGGGAGGATTCAGTACTTC
TRBV27,TRBJ2-7,-,-,CASSSYLEQYF,TGTGCCAGCAGTTCCTACCTCGAGCAGTACTTC
TRBV13,TRBJ2-5,TRBD2,-,CASSDHPPGGGLQETQYF,TGTGCCAGCAGCGACCACCCACCCGGCGGGGGGCTCCAAGAGACCCAGTACTTC
TRBV7-9,TRBJ2-3,-,-,CASSLSSTDTQYF,TGTGCCAGCAGCTTATCTAGCACAGATACGCAGTATTTT
TRBV7-8,TRBJ2-7,-,-,CASSNAQGPYEQYF,TGTGCCAGCAGCAACGCCCAGGGGCCCTACGAGCAGTACTTC
TRBV11-2,TRBJ2-7,TRBD1,-,CASSWGQFYEQYF,TGTGCCAGCAGCTGGGGACAGTTCTACGAGCAGTACTTC
TRBV29-1,TRBJ2-5,-,-,CSVERGGETQYF,TGCAGCGTTGAGAGAGGGGGAGAGACCCAGTACTTC
TRBV2,TRBJ2-1,-,-,CAGRGRLADYNEQFF,TGTGCCGGCAGGGGCCGCCTAGCGGACTACAATGAGCAGTTCTTC
TRBV5-1,TRBJ2-1,TRBD2,-,CASSLWGRLLGAGAYNEQFF,TGCGCCAGCAGCTTGTGGGGCCGGTTGTTAGGTGCGGGAGCCTACAATGAGCAGTTCTTC